Here is one TCR beta chain with its context. While CD8+ and CD4+ T cells were isolated negatively, TEMRA cells were enriched by FACS. This sample was taken from a study of CD8 T cells in Susac syndrome. About the research overall: Treatment at blood withdrawal was none, corticosteroids, or intravenous immunoglobulin alone in Susac syndrome patients.

The authors reverse transcribed about 0.5 to 1 ug RNA with random hexamers. A multiplex approach, immunoSEQ multiplex PCR, amplified TCR beta CDR3 across 54 Vbeta and 13 Jbeta. In TCRdb, the immunoSEQ multiplex PCR reads were re-called with MiXCR into one record per CDR3 protein. The sample has about 210,000 distinct CDR3 sequences; about 94% are singletons. From germline, CDR1 is DFQATT and CDR2 SNEGSKA (reference sequence). CDR3 size: 15 residues. Between the trimmed V and J ends, which lost 3 bases and 0 bases, there was a span of 14 bases. The receptor was derived from a human donor with Susac syndrome. This chain connects TRBV20-1 to TRBJ1-2, with D perhaps matching TRBD1 (5 bases). The sequenced material came from CD4+ T cells from PBMCs. CDR3 region: CSASPPLGANYGYTF. CDR3 coding DNA: TGCAGTGCTAGTCCGCCGTTGGGGGCTAACTATGGCTACACCTTC.